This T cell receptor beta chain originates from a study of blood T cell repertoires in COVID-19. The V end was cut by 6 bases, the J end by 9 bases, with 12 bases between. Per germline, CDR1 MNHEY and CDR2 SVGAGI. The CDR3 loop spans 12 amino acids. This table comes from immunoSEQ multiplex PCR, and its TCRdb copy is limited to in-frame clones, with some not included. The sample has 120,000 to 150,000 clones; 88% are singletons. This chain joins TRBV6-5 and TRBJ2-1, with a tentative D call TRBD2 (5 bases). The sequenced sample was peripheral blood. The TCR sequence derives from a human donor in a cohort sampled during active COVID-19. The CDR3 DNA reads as TGTGCCAGCAGCGGGATGAGCGGTGAGCAGTTCTTC. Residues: CASSGMSGEQFF.